This TCR beta chain was sequenced in a study of cytomegalovirus exposure and HLA in healthy donors. 13 Jbeta primers and 60 Vbeta primers were used for the PCR. Per the authors' pipeline: About 11 million shared chains were among the roughly 80 million unique TCR beta chains that a later analysis counted. Assay used: immunoSEQ multiplex PCR; TCRdb lists only in-frame clones, some missing. V and J calls and clone size are as listed in that table; D and trimming were resolved from the DNA. The table records fewer than 200,000 clones, around 81% of them present only once. Regarding the study as a whole: In an earlier analysis, in roughly 580 donors, most V segments appeared productive either ~87% or ~30% of the time. What TCR beta sequences reportedly achieved was accurate prediction of HLA-A and HLA-B alleles in most subjects.

The CDR3 consists of 16 residues. Germline V gene data show CDR1 as SQVTM and CDR2 as ANQGSEA. As regards this clone: Its antigen is not known.

The origin of this receptor is a young woman in good health and CMV-seropositive. The material sequenced was PBMCs. The rearrangement joins TRBV29-1 to TRBJ2-5; possible D gene TRBD1, 5 bases. The J call may be in error: the DNA end matches TRBJ2-7 better. The chain's CDR3 is CSVEDPLGRASYEQYF. CDR3 nucleotides: TGCAGCGTTGAAGATCCTCTTGGCAGGGCGTCCTACGAGCAGTACTTC.